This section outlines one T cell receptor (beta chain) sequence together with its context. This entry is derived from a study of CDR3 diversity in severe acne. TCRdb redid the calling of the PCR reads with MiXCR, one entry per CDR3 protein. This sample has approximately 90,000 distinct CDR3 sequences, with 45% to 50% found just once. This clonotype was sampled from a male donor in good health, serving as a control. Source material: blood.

The CDR3 spells CASSVVGSSYNEQFF. For the CDR3, the DNA is TGTGCCAGCAGCGTAGTCGGAAGCTCCTACAATGAGCAGTTCTTC. The chain uses TRBV9 and TRBJ2-1; D call uncertain. The CDR3 extends over 15 amino acids. Germline CDR1 SGDLS, CDR2 YYNGEE. Trimming took 0 bases from V and 0 from J, leaving 7 bases between them.